Presented here are 25 T cell receptor beta chains from one specimen sequenced in a study of Ad26.COV2.S vaccination and SARS-CoV-2 variants (dated by TCRdb to about 2021). Preparation of the library involved the immunoSEQ multiplex PCR assay. TCRdb limited this immuneACCESS table to in-frame rearrangements with V and J called. A share of clones is missing; checked studies link under half to unresolved V genes, and the rest is unexplained. The sample has hundreds of thousands of clones on record, around 90% of them singletons. Roughly 1.5% of the sample comes from the top ten. In light of the paper, this sample's treatment or condition label describes: some 20 received Ad26.COV2.S at low or high dose, single or two shots; several received placebo; per-sample allocation not given. For vaccine and placebo recipients, the sequenced repertoires came from samples collected on day 63 after the first injection.

Sequences were derived from peripheral blood, sampled in a trial of Ad26.COV2.S vaccine versus placebo. These receptors were collected from a person between 18 and 60 years old who received the Ad26.COV2.S COVID-19 vaccine or a placebo.

The genes are TRBV7-2 and TRBJ1-4; D may be TRBD1 (5 bases). Looked up from germline, CDR1 is SGHTA and CDR2 is FQGNSA. This CDR3 comprises 15 residues. The V and J ends lost 4 bases and 4 bases respectively, with 13 bases between them. CDR3 nucleotide sequence: TGTGCCAGCAGCTCCGAGGGGTATTATAATGAAAAACTGTTTTTT. Amino acids: CASSSEGYYNEKLFF.

Worth noting for this clone: A junction end diverges from the germline sequence, so it may reflect a read error. The genes are TRBV7-2 and TRBJ2-7, with 12 bases fitting TRBD2. CDR3 size: 15 residues. Germline CDR1 and CDR2: SGHTA and FQGNSA. The CDR3 reads CASCLPSGGAYEQYF. Written as DNA, the CDR3 is TGTGCCAGCTGCTTGCCTAGCGGGGGGGCCTACGAGCAGTACTTC. Complete variable domain (other parts from reference TRBV7-2 and TRBJ2-7): GAGVSQSPSNKVTEKGKDVELRCDPISGHTALYWYRQSLGQGLEFLIYFQGNSAPDKSGLPSDRFSAERTGGSVSTLTIQRTQQEDSAVYLCASCLPSGGAYEQYFGPGTRLTVT.

The gene calls are TRBV7-9 and TRBJ1-1; no reliable D call. Germline V gene sequence: CDR1 SEHNR, CDR2 FQNEAQ (reference sequence). V was cut by 1 base and J by 1 base, with 13 bases left in between. This CDR3 region has 16 residues. The CDR3 region has the DNA TGTGCCAGCAGCTTAGGGTTAATCCGAAGGAACACTGAAGCTTTCTTT. It encodes CASSLGLIRRNTEAFF.

This chain links TRBV11-2 with TRBJ2-1; TRBD2 matches at 7 bases. There are 14 residues in the CDR3. V trimming: 5 bases; J trimming: 5 bases; junction bases outside the gene matches: 6. CDR1 is SGHAT, CDR2 FQNNGV, per germline. The CDR3 here is CASSVSGIDNEQFF. The CDR3 coding sequence is TGTGCCAGCAGCGTAAGCGGGATCGACAATGAGCAGTTCTTC. Based on the CDR3 plus reference TRBV11-2 and TRBJ2-1, the full variable domain is EAGVAQSPRYKIIEKRQSVAFWCNPISGHATLYWYQQILGQGPKLLIQFQNNGVVDDSQLPKDRFSAERLKGVDSTLKIQPAKLEDSAVYLCASSVSGIDNEQFFGPGTRLTVL.

About this clone itself: This sample also contains other DNA sequences that code for the same CDR3. The chain uses TRBV20-1 and TRBJ2-7; D is ambiguous. Germline CDR1 and CDR2: DFQATT and SNEGSKA (reference sequence). The CDR3 has 11 amino acids. V was cut by 3 bases and J by 1 base, with 4 bases left in between. This chain's CDR3 is CSARLSYEQYF. The CDR3 DNA is TGCAGTGCTAGGTTGTCCTACGAGCAGTACTTC.

The chain has TRBV5-1 and TRBJ2-1, with 12 bases that match TRBD2. Germline trimming cut 2 bases from V and 8 bases from J; bases unmatched to any gene: 2. The germline CDR1 and CDR2 sequences are SGHRS and YFSETQ. The CDR3 contains 14 residues. Here the CDR3 DNA reads TGCGCCAGCAGCTTACTAGCGGGAGGTGATGAGCAGTTCTTC. It encodes CASSLLAGGDEQFF.

The J gene is TRBJ2-3, the V gene TRBV7-3; D gene unclear. Trimming cost V 2 bases and J 2 bases, with 11 bases left between them. The CDR3 is made up of 15 amino acids. The germline CDR1 and CDR2 sequences are SGHTA and FQGTGA. The chain's CDR3 is CASSLVGADTDTQYF. The CDR3 bases are TGTGCCAGCAGCTTAGTCGGCGCCGACACAGATACGCAGTATTTT.

The rearrangement joins TRBV10-3 to TRBJ1-2; a possible D gene is TRBD1 (5 bases). CDR1 and CDR2 (germline): ENHRY, SYGVKD. V was clipped by 10 bases and J by 5 bases, with 20 bases between them. The CDR3 loop spans 14 amino acids. The CDR3 loop reads CATGAGGFLYGYTF. The CDR3 DNA follows: TGTGCCACTGGGGCCGGCGGATTCTTATATGGCTACACCTTC.

V usage is TRBV4-3 and J usage is TRBJ2-1; the match to TRBD2 covers 10 bases. CDR1 is LGHNA and CDR2 is YSLEER in the germline V gene. The length of the CDR3 is 15 residues. The junction had 13 bases not matched to a gene; V was cut back by 2 bases and J by 15 bases. DNA of the CDR3: TGCGCCAGCAGCCAATGGCGGACTAGCGGTTATCAGCGGTTCTTC. Its protein is CASSQWRTSGYQRFF.

The rearrangement links TRBV19 to TRBJ1-2; D is possibly TRBD1 (5 bases). The length of the CDR3 is 15 residues. The V and J ends lost 5 bases and 7 bases respectively, with 20 bases between them. Germline CDR1 and CDR2: LNHDA and SQIVND (reference sequence). CDR3 loop: CASSHQGRSGVGYTF. In DNA, the CDR3 is TGTGCCAGTAGTCACCAGGGCAGGTCGGGTGTTGGCTACACCTTC.

Remarks on this clone: Other DNA sequences in this specimen translate into the identical CDR3. The chain employs TRBV30 and TRBJ2-5; 8 nucleotides align to TRBD2. The CDR3 totals 14 residues. V was clipped by 0 bases and J by 3 bases; unmatched bases: 3. In germline, CDR1 is GTSNPN, CDR2 SVGIG (reference sequence). DNA for the CDR3: TGTGCCTGGAGTGTAGGAGCGGGAGAAGAGACCCAGTACTTC. Amino acids: CAWSVGAGEETQYF.

This clone turned up a few times. The genes are TRBV3-1 (or the pseudogene TRBV3-2) and TRBJ1-2, with a weak D call TRBD1 (5 bases). The germline V gene has CDR1 LGHDT and CDR2 YNNKEL (reference sequence). V lost 0 bases, J lost 8 bases, and 13 bases lay in between. The CDR3 has 14 amino acids. The chain's CDR3 is CASSQDRARRGYTF. The CDR3 DNA sequence: TGTGCCAGCAGCCAAGACAGGGCCCGGCGGGGCTACACCTTC.

The J gene is TRBJ2-3, the V gene TRBV7-6, with TRBD1 matching over 7 bases. J lost 0 bases, V lost 4 bases, and 10 bases had no gene match. Germline lookup yields CDR1 SGHVS and CDR2 FNYEAQ. The CDR3 totals 17 residues. The CDR3 DNA follows: TGTGCCAGCAGCTCGCCCCATGGGACAGCGAGCACAGATACGCAGTATTTT. Amino acid sequence: CASSSPHGTASTDTQYF.

The chain uses TRBV23-1 and TRBJ2-3; D uncertain. TRBV23-1 has ORF status, its function being uncertain. The ends were cut back, 10 bases at V and 5 bases at J, with 7 bases in the middle. CDR3 size: 10 residues. CDR3 amino acids: CAMLRDTQYF. The CDR3 DNA follows: TGCGCCATGCTACGAGATACGCAGTATTTT.

This chain links TRBV19 with TRBJ2-7; D unclear. With 5 bases removed from V and 0 bases from J, the gap between germline ends came to 11 bases. Germline CDR1 reads LNHDA; CDR2 reads SQIVND (reference sequence). The CDR3 consists of 14 residues. Here the CDR3 reads CASSPGPSSYEQYF. In DNA form, the CDR3 reads TGTGCCAGTAGTCCCGGGCCGAGCTCCTACGAGCAGTACTTC.

V usage is TRBV5-6 and J usage is TRBJ2-2; 9 bases line up with TRBD1. Unmatched junction bases numbered 6, after V lost 3 bases and J lost 3 bases. The CDR3 covers 16 residues. Germline V gene sequence: CDR1 SGHDT, CDR2 YYEEEE. The CDR3 DNA follows: TGTGCCAGCAGCTCCCCGGGACAGGGATACACCGGGGAGCTGTTTTTT. Amino acids: CASSSPGQGYTGELFF. Full variable domain (missing parts from reference TRBV5-6 and TRBJ2-2): DAGVTQSPTHLIKTRGQQVTLRCSPKSGHDTVSWYQQALGQGPQFIFQYYEEEERQRGNFPDRFSGHQFPNYSSELNVNALLLGDSALYLCASSSPGQGYTGELFFGEGSRLTVL.

This chain joins TRBV18 and TRBJ1-1; tentative D call: TRBD1 (5 bases). Germline CDR1 and CDR2: KGHSH and LQKENI. V was cut by 4 bases and J by 7 bases, with 7 bases left in between. CDR3 length: 11 amino acids. In nucleotides, the CDR3 is TGTGCCAGCTCACAACAGGTTGAAGCTTTCTTT. Amino acid sequence: CASSQQVEAFF.

The chain carries TRBV14 and TRBJ2-7; TRBD2 matches at 10 bases. This CDR3 region has 15 residues. The germline gives CDR1 SGHDN, CDR2 FVKESK. After removal of 7 bases from V and 1 base from J, the junction contained 7 bases not matched to a gene. The CDR3 here is CASKIASGSSYEQYF. In nucleotides, the CDR3 is TGTGCCAGCAAAATTGCTAGCGGGAGTTCCTACGAGCAGTACTTC.

This rearrangement joins TRBV5-1 to TRBJ2-5, with D maybe TRBD2 (6 bases). Looked up from germline, CDR1 is SGHRS and CDR2 is YFSETQ. This CDR3 is built from 15 residues. Trimming took off 0 bases at V and 5 bases at J, with 14 bases between the two ends. This CDR3 is CASSLVVGGRETQYF. The CDR3, as DNA: TGCGCCAGCAGCTTGGTAGTGGGAGGTAGGGAGACCCAGTACTTC.

The rearrangement uses TRBV15 and TRBJ2-5; D might be TRBD2 (6 bases). V was shortened by 0 bases and J by 5 bases, with 13 bases between the two germline ends. Germline CDR1 reads LNHNV; CDR2 reads YYDKDF (reference sequence). The CDR3 has 15 residues. CDR3 protein: CATSRDSGGRETQYF. The CDR3 DNA reads TGTGCCACCAGCAGAGATTCTGGAGGGCGGGAGACCCAGTACTTC.

V is TRBV30 and J is TRBJ2-7, with TRBD1 matching over 12 bases. Germline V lookup: CDR1 GTSNPN, CDR2 SVGIG (reference sequence). The CDR3 extends over 16 amino acids. V dropped 4 bases and J dropped 0; count of bases not matched to a gene: 7. The CDR3 here is CAWTRDRGPSSYEQYF. The CDR3 DNA reads as TGTGCCTGGACCAGGGACAGGGGGCCAAGCTCCTACGAGCAGTACTTC.

The V gene is TRBV30, the J gene TRBJ1-5; a weak D match, TRBD1 (5 bases). This CDR3 comprises 16 residues. Germline-derived CDR1 and CDR2 are GTSNPN and SVGIG (reference sequence). V was shortened by 3 bases and J by 0 bases, with 15 bases between the two germline ends. The CDR3 DNA reads as TGTGCCTGGAGCCCAGGACAACTATATAGCAATCAGCCCCAGCATTTT. Protein product: CAWSPGQLYSNQPQHF.

The chain recombines TRBV2 with TRBJ2-5; the D gene could be TRBD1 or TRBD2 (5 bases each). The CDR3 has 13 amino acids. The germline V gene has CDR1 SNHLY and CDR2 FYNNEI. Trimming stripped 8 bases from V and 5 bases from J, with 15 bases between. The CDR3 bases are TGTGCCAGCGGGGGTGGGTTCCAGGAGACCCAGTACTTC. Encoded protein: CASGGGFQETQYF.

J is TRBJ2-7 and V is TRBV3-1 (or the pseudogene TRBV3-2); possible D gene TRBD2, 5 bases. The V end was cut by 3 bases, the J end by 0 bases, with 9 bases between. Germline V gene lookup returns CDR1 LGHDT and CDR2 YNNKEL (reference sequence). The CDR3 spans 14 residues. The CDR3 nucleotides are TGTGCCAGCAGCCATGGACTGAGCTCCTACGAGCAGTACTTC. Translated, it gives CASSHGLSSYEQYF.

This sequence joins TRBV19 and TRBJ1-2, with 8 bases matching TRBD1. Trimming cost V 3 bases and J 12 bases; bases outside gene matches: 21. Germline V gene sequence: CDR1 LNHDA, CDR2 SQIVND (reference sequence). This CDR3 has 17 residues. The CDR3 region is CASSILLVGQGVEIDTF. The CDR3 coding sequence is TGTGCCAGTAGTATTCTGTTGGTAGGACAGGGCGTAGAGATCGACACCTTC.